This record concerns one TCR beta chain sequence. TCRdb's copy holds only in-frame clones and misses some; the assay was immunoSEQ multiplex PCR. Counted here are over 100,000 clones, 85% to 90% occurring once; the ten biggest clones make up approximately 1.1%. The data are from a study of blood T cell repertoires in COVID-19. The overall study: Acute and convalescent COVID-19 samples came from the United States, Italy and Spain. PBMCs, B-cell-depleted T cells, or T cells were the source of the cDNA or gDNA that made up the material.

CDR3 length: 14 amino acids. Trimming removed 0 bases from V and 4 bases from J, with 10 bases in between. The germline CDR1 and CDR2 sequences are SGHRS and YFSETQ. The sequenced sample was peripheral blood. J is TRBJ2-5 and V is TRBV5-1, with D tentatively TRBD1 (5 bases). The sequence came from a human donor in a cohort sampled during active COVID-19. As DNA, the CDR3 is TGCGCCAGCAGCTTGGTGGTGGGGCTAGAGACCCAGTACTTC. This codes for CASSLVVGLETQYF.